This paragraph covers one T cell receptor (beta chain) sequence. The antigen remains unidentified. The sample comes from a study of T cell repertoires in cytomegalovirus infection. About the study: It was recently identified HLA-C-restricted and well-studied HLA-B-restricted CMV epitopes that the study used. It was the public TCR beta signatures that indicated both CMV infection and matching HLA type. Study-level findings and limits: Based on cumulative public TCR beta family frequency, carriers of CMV plus the relevant HLA were identified.

From the reads, TCRdb called clonotypes with MiXCR, one entry per CDR3 protein. This sample has fewer than 650,000 distinct CDR3 sequences, with about 40% found just once. Trimming took off 8 bases at V and 9 bases at J, with 22 bases between the two ends. This CDR3 comprises 14 residues. Germline loops: CDR1 MNHEY, CDR2 SMNVEV (reference sequence). The gene calls are TRBV27 and TRBJ2-5, with D possibly called TRBD1 or TRBD2 (5 bases each). This clonotype was sampled from a human donor in good health (CMV status not recorded). Some clones in this sample may be carry-over from other donors' samples. This specimen consisted of cultured PBMCs, obtained from culture after CMV antigen stimulation. The CDR3 loop reads CASRRDLVLGAQYF. The CDR3 region has the DNA TGTGCCAGCCGAAGGGACCTAGTTCTTGGGGCCCAGTACTTC.